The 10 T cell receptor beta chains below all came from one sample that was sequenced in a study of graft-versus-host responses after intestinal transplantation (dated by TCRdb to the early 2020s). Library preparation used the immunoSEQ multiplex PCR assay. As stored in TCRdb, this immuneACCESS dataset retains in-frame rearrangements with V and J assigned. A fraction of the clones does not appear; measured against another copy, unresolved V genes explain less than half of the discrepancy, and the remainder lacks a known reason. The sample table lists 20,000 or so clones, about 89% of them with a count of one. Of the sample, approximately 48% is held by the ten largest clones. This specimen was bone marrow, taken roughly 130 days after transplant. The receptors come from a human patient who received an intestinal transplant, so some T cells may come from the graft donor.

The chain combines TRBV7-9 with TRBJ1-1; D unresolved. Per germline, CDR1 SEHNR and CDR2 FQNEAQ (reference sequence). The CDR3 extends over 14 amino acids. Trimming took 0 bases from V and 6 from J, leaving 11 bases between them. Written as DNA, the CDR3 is TGTGCCAGCAGCTTAGCGCTAAATGGGGCTGAAGCTTTCTTT. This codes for CASSLALNGAEAFF.

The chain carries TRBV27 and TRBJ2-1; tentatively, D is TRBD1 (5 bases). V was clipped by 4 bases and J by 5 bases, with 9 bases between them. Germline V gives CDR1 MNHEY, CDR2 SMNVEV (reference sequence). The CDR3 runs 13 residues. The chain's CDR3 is CASSSEQDNEQFF. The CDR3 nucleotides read TGTGCCAGCAGTTCAGAACAGGACAATGAGCAGTTCTTC.

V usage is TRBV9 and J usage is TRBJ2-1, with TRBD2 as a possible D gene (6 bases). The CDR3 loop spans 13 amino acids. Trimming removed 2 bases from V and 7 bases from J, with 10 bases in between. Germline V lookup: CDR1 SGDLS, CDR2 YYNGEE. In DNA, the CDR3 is TGTGCCAGCAGCGTTACTAGCCTGAATGAGCAGTTCTTC. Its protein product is CASSVTSLNEQFF.

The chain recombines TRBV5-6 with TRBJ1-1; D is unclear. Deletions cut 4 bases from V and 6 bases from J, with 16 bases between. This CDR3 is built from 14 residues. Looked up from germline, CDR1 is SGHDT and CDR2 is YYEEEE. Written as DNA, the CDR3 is TGTGCCAGCAGCCCGACCCTCTCAGTGGCTGAAGCTTTCTTT. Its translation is CASSPTLSVAEAFF. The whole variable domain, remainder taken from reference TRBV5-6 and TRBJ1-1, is DAGVTQSPTHLIKTRGQQVTLRCSPKSGHDTVSWYQQALGQGPQFIFQYYEEEERQRGNFPDRFSGHQFPNYSSELNVNALLLGDSALYLCASSPTLSVAEAFFGQGTRLTVV.

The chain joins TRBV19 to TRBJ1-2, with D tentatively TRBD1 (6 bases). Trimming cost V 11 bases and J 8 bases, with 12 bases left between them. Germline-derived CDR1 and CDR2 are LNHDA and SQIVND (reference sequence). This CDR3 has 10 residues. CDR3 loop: CASKGGGYTF. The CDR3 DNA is TGTGCCTCCAAGGGGGGGGGCTACACCTTC.

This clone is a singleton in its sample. The CDR3 DNA follows: TGTGCCTGGAGGGCAAAATTGACTAGCGAGCAGTTCTTC. This gives the protein CAWRAKLTSEQFF. The rearrangement links TRBV30 to TRBJ2-1, with 7 bases that match TRBD2. This CDR3 has 13 residues. Germline values: CDR1 GTSNPN, CDR2 SVGIG (reference sequence). Trimming cost V 3 bases and J 10 bases; bases outside gene matches: 9.

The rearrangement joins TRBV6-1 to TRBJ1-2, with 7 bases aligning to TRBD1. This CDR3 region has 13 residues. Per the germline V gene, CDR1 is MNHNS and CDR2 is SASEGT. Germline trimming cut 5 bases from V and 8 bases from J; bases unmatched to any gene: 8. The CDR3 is CASSIDRDGGYTF. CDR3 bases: TGTGCCAGCAGTATAGACAGGGACGGCGGCTACACCTTC.

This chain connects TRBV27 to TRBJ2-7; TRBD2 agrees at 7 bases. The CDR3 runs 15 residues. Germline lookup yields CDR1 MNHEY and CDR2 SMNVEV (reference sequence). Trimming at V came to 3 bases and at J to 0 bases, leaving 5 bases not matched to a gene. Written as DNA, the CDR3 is TGTGCCAGCAGTTTGAGCGGGACCATCTCCTACGAGCAGTACTTC. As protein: CASSLSGTISYEQYF.

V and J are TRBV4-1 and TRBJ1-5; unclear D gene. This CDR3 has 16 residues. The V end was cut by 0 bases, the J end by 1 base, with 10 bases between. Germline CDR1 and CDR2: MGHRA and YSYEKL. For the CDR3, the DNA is TGCGCCAGCAGCCAAGATGTACTCGGGAGCAATCAGCCCCAGCATTTT. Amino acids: CASSQDVLGSNQPQHF.

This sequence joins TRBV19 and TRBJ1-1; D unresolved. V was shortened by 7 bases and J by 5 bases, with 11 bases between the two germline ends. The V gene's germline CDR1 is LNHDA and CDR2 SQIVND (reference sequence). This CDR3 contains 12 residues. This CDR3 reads CASMNPPTEAFF. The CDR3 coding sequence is TGTGCCAGTATGAACCCCCCAACTGAAGCTTTCTTT.